One TCR beta chain is described in this entry. What it binds is not known. The germline V and J ends were trimmed by 5 bases and 6 bases, with 19 bases remaining between them. CDR1 is LNHDA and CDR2 is SQIVND in the germline V gene (reference sequence). The CDR3 is 15 residues long. The source of the sample is a study of T cell responses to AZD1222 COVID-19 vaccine. Regarding the study as a whole: Donors, mostly white British, included more females; clonal diversity was possibly underestimated. Repertoires were sampled only after the peak T cell response. After two AZD1222 doses, spike-specific TCR breadth and depth rose versus day 0.

Using immunoSEQ multiplex PCR, the repertoire was profiled, and TCRdb retains in-frame clones only, with some absent. The repertoire consists of 75,000 to 95,000 clones, with approximately 90% occurring once and the leading ten covering roughly 19%. The source was peripheral blood, collected on day 0 of AZD1222 vaccination. The chain links TRBV19 to TRBJ1-2, with TRBD1 as a possible D gene (6 bases). The receptor was derived from an adult in good health. Here the CDR3 DNA reads TGTGCCAGTAGTTCCCTGCAGGGGATTCGGGATGGCTACACCTTC. Translation gives CASSSLQGIRDGYTF.